The entry below describes one TCR beta chain. Its antigen is not known. The study sampled nominally healthy donors, though unrecorded immune exposures were likely. The data were obtained in a study of cytomegalovirus exposure and HLA in healthy donors. Study observations and caveats: Reportedly, fewer N-insertions than the roughly 600-donor mean appeared in an Asian-associated ancestry cluster in a later analysis. Accounts indicate the classifier identified cytomegalovirus status with strong specificity and sensitivity.

The PCR had 60 Vbeta and 13 Jbeta primers. TCRdb's table, derived via immunoSEQ multiplex PCR, lists solely in-frame clones and lacks some. The sample consists of 90,000 to 100,000 clones, around 81% of them appearing once. This clonotype originated in a man between 18 and 29 years old in good health and CMV-seronegative. Sequenced sample: PBMCs.

CDR3 nucleotide sequence: TGTGCCAGCTCACCACCGGGGAGGGAACCGAACACTGAAGCTTTCTTT. It specifies CASSPPGREPNTEAFF. The chain employs TRBV18 and TRBJ1-1; D not resolved. Trimming stripped 0 bases from V and 1 base from J, with 12 bases between. The length of the CDR3 is 16 residues. CDR1 KGHSH and CDR2 LQKENI come from the germline V gene.